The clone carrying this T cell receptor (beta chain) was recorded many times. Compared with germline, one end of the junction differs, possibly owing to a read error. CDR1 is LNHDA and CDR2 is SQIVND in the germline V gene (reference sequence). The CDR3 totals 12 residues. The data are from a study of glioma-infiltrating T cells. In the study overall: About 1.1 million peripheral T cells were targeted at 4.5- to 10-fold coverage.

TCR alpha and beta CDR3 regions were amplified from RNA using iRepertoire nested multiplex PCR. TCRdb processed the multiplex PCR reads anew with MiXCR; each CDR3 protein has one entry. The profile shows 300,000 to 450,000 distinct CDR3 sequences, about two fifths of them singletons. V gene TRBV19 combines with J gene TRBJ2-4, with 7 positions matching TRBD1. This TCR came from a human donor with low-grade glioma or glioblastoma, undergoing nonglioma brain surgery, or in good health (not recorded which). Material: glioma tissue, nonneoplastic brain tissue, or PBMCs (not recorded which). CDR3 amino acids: CASSITGDIQYF. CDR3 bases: TGTGCCAGCAGTATAACAGGGGACATTCAGTACTTC.